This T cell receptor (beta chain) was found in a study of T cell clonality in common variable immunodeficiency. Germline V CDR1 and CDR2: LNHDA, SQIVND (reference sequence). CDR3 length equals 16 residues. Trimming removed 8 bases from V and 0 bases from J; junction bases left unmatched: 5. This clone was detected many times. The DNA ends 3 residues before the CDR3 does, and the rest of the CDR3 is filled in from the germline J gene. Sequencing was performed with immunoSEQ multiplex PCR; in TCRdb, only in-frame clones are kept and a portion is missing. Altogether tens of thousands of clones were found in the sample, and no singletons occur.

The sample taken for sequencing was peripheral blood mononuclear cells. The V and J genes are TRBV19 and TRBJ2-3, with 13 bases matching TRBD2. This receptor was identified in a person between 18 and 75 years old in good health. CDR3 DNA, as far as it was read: TGTGCCAGTCGGGCGACTAGCGGGGGGAGCACAGATACG. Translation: CASRATSGGSTDT. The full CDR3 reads CASRATSGGSTDTQYF.